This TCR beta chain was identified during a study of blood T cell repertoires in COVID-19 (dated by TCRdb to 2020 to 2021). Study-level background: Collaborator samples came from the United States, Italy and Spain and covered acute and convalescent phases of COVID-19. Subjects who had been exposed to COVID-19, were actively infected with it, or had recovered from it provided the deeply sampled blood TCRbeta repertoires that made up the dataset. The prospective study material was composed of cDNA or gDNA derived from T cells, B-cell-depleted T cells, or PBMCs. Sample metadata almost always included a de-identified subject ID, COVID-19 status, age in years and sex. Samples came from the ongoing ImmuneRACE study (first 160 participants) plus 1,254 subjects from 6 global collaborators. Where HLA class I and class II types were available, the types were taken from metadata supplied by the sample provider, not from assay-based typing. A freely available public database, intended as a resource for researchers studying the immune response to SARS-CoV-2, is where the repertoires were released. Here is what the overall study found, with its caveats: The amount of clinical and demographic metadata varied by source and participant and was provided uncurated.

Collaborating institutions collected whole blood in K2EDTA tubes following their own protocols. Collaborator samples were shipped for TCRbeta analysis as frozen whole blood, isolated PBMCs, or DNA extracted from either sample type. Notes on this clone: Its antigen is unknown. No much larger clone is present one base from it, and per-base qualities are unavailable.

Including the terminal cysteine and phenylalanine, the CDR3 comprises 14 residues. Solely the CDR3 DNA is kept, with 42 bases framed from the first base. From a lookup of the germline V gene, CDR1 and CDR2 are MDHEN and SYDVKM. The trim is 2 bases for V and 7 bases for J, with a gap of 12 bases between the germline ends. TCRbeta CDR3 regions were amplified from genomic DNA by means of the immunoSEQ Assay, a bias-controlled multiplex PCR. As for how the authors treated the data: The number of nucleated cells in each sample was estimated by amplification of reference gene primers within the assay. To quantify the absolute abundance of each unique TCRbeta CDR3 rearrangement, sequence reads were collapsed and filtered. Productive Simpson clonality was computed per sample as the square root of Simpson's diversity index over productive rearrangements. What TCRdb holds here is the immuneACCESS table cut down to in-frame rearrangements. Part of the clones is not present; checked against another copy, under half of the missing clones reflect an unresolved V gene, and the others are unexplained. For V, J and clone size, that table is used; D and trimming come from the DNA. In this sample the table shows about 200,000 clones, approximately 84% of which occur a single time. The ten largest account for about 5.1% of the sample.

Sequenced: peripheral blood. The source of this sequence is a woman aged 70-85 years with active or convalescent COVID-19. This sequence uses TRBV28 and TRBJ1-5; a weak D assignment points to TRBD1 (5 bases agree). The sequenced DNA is TGTGCCAGCAGTTTAGGTTTCAGGGCGCAGCCCCAGCATTTT. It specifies CASSLGFRAQPQHF. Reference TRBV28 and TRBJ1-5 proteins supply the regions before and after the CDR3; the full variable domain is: DVKVTQSSRYLVKRTGEKVFLECVQDMDHENMFWYRQDPGLGLRLIYFSYDVKMKEKGDIPEGYSVSREKKERFSLILESASTNQTSMYLCASSLGFRAQPQHFGDGTRLSIL.